The 21 T cell receptor beta chains listed next were all sequenced from one sample in a study of molecular identifiers for immune sequencing clone quantification. Each CDR3 protein gets one entry after TCRdb re-called the PCR reads with MiXCR. Of just over 35,000 distinct CDR3 sequences in the sample, roughly 18% were seen once. Sequenced input: naive CD8+ T cells from blood, with Jurkat cell RNA spiked in. Documented subset: FACS-sorted CD8+CD4-CCR7+CD45RA+ naive T cells. The receptor source for this set is a human donor in good health. Some libraries in this study had Jurkat cell RNA spiked in.

This clonotype qualifies as medium-sized. V and J are TRBV4-3 and TRBJ2-1; TRBD1 agrees at 8 bases. The CDR3 is made up of 15 amino acids. The germline CDR1 and CDR2 sequences are LGHNA and YSLEER. J lost 4 bases, V lost 1 base, and 3 bases had no gene match. CDR3 nucleotides: TGCGCCAGCAGCCAAGGGCAGGGGGCGTACAATGAGCAGTTCTTC. As protein: CASSQGQGAYNEQFF.

This clonotype was detected many times. As DNA, the CDR3 is TGTGCCAGCAGCCCGGTAACCACTGAGAATGAGCAGTTCTTC. Translation: CASSPVTTENEQFF. The chain uses TRBV28 and TRBJ2-1; D not resolved. The V and J ends lost 6 bases and 7 bases respectively, with 16 bases between them. This CDR3 has 14 amino acids. Germline V gene data show CDR1 as MDHEN and CDR2 as SYDVKM. Full variable domain (rest looked up from reference TRBV28 and TRBJ2-1): DVKVTQSSRYLVKRTGEKVFLECVQDMDHENMFWYRQDPGLGLRLIYFSYDVKMKEKGDIPEGYSVSREKKERFSLILESASTNQTSMYLCASSPVTTENEQFFGPGTRLTVL.

Only a few counts were recorded for this clonotype. This chain joins TRBV20-1 and TRBJ2-7; D may be TRBD1 (6 bases). The germline CDR1 and CDR2 sequences are DFQATT and SNEGSKA (reference sequence). The CDR3 totals 17 residues. The ends were cut back, 3 bases at V and 0 bases at J, with 21 bases in the middle. The CDR3 DNA follows: TGCAGTGCTAGTCCCGAAATAAGACAGGTCCTCTCCTACGAGCAGTACTTC. Its translation: CSASPEIRQVLSYEQYF.

This clonotype was seen at least ten times. The genes are TRBV24-1 and TRBJ2-7; 10 bases align to TRBD1. This CDR3 has 14 amino acids. Trimming removed 3 bases from V and 3 bases from J; junction bases left unmatched: 1. The germline V gene has CDR1 KGHDR and CDR2 SFDVKD. This CDR3 is CATSDGQGVYEQYF. In nucleotides, the CDR3 is TGTGCCACCAGTGATGGACAGGGGGTCTACGAGCAGTACTTC.

This clonotype was recorded at least ten times. V is TRBV4-1 and J is TRBJ1-1, with D tentatively TRBD1 (5 bases). This CDR3 spans 16 amino acids. In germline, CDR1 is MGHRA, CDR2 YSYEKL. Between the trimmed V and J ends, which lost 1 base and 0 bases, there was a span of 12 bases. This CDR3 is CASSQGGGFMNTEAFF. CDR3 nucleotide sequence: TGCGCCAGCAGCCAAGGGGGGGGATTCATGAACACTGAAGCTTTCTTT.

Only a few counts were recorded for this clonotype. This chain connects TRBV11-2 to TRBJ2-3; 11 bases match TRBD1. Per germline, CDR1 SGHAT and CDR2 FQNNGV. The V gene end was trimmed by 2 bases and the J gene end by 4 bases; junction bases not matched to a gene: 2. The CDR3 spans 15 residues. The CDR3 spells CASSLRDRGSDTQYF. Here the CDR3 DNA reads TGTGCCAGCAGCTTAAGGGACAGGGGGTCAGATACGCAGTATTTT.

This clonotype showed up many times. J is TRBJ2-2 and V is TRBV7-8; D gene ambiguous. The CDR3 covers 12 residues. Germline V lookup: CDR1 SGHVS, CDR2 FQNEAQ. The ends were cut back, 5 bases at V and 2 bases at J, with 3 bases in the middle. CDR3 sequence: CASSHNTGELFF. The CDR3 coding sequence is TGTGCCAGCAGCCACAACACCGGGGAGCTGTTTTTT.

This clonotype was found many times. This chain links TRBV15 with TRBJ1-5; no reliable D call. CDR1 is LNHNV, CDR2 YYDKDF, per germline (reference sequence). Trimming pared 3 bases from V and 9 bases from J, leaving 6 bases between. The CDR3 totals 11 residues. The CDR3 reads CATSRAGPQHF. The CDR3 region has the DNA TGTGCCACCAGCAGGGCTGGGCCCCAGCATTTT.

This clonotype has a count of ten or more. This chain links TRBV20-1 with TRBJ1-5; 9 bases are shared with TRBD1. The V gene's germline CDR1 is DFQATT and CDR2 SNEGSKA (reference sequence). V shed 0 bases, J shed 5 bases, and the junction held 8 bases outside the gene matches. The CDR3 is made up of 16 amino acids. In DNA, the CDR3 is TGCAGTGCTAGAGATCGGGACAGGGTTACGGATCAGCCCCAGCATTTT. It yields the protein CSARDRDRVTDQPQHF.

A remark on this clonotype: Since a much larger clone is just one base distant, this may be a read error. The chain uses TRBV11-2 and TRBJ2-2; no clear D gene. The V gene's germline CDR1 is SGHAT and CDR2 FQNNGV. CDR3 length: 13 amino acids. The CDR3 DNA sequence: TGTACCAGCAGCTTAGTAAACACCGGGGAGCTGTTTTTT. Protein: CTSSLVNTGELFF.

There are many counts of this clonotype. The gene calls are TRBV15 and TRBJ2-3; 7 bases line up with TRBD1. V lost 0 bases and J lost 5; bases outside the gene matches: 14. The CDR3 consists of 18 residues. Germline CDR1 LNHNV, CDR2 YYDKDF (reference sequence). The CDR3 loop is CATSRDPPDRVGKDTQYF. CDR3 coding DNA: TGTGCCACCAGCAGAGATCCCCCCGACAGGGTGGGAAAAGATACGCAGTATTTT.

This clonotype was detected only a few times. The gene calls are TRBV13 and TRBJ2-1; 11 bases map to TRBD1. The V gene end was trimmed by 6 bases and the J gene end by 8 bases; junction bases not matched to a gene: 12. Germline values: CDR1 PRHDT, CDR2 FYEKMQ (reference sequence). The CDR3 has 16 amino acids. The CDR3 is CASSPRGTGGFDEQFF. For the CDR3, the DNA is TGTGCCAGCAGTCCCAGAGGGACAGGGGGTTTCGATGAGCAGTTCTTC.

Notes on this clonotype: A read error may produce the germline difference seen at one junction end. The chain combines TRBV7-6 with TRBJ2-7, with D possibly TRBD2 on 6 matching bases. From germline, CDR1 is SGHVS and CDR2 FNYEAQ. The CDR3 length is 15 residues. CDR3 loop: CASSLALGDSYERYF. Written as DNA, the CDR3 is TGTGCCAGCAGCTTAGCCCTGGGGGACTCCTACGAGCGGTACTTC. The full variable domain, with the rest looked up from reference TRBV7-6 and TRBJ2-7, is GAGVSQSPRYKVTKRGQDVALRCDPISGHVSLYWYRQALGQGPEFLTYFNYEAQQDKSGLPNDRFSAERPEGSISTLTIQRTEQRDSAMYRCASSLALGDSYERYFGPGTRLTVT.

In regard to this clonotype: A much more abundant neighbour one base away suggests this may be a read error. The V gene is TRBV28, the J gene TRBJ2-7; no clear D gene. This CDR3 region has 14 residues. Germline CDR1 is MDHEN and CDR2 is SYDVKM. CDR3 sequence reads: CAGSLRADLYEQYF. For the CDR3, the DNA is TGTGCCGGCAGTTTAAGGGCAGACCTCTACGAGCAGTACTTC.

This clonotype was seen at least ten times. The gene calls are TRBV24-1 and TRBJ2-1; D remains ambiguous. CDR3 length equals 15 residues. Trimming took off 1 base at V and 4 bases at J, with 10 bases between the two ends. Germline loops: CDR1 KGHDR, CDR2 SFDVKD. Here the CDR3 reads CATSDFRHLYNEQFF. The CDR3 region has the DNA TGTGCCACCAGTGATTTCAGACACCTTTACAATGAGCAGTTCTTC.

Turning to this clonotype: This may stem from a read error, because a much larger clone lies one nucleotide away. No conserved phenylalanine or tryptophan ends this CDR3, so it is likely a read error. The chain recombines TRBV5-1 with TRBJ2-1, with TRBD2 matching 7 bases. J was trimmed by 10 bases and V by 3 bases; bases with no gene match: 19. CDR1 and CDR2 (germline): SGHRS, YFSETQ. The CDR3 consists of 17 residues. CDR3 loop: CASSSLAGDPLPREQFL. The CDR3 DNA follows: TGCGCCAGCAGCTCCCTGGCGGGAGACCCCCTACCGAGGGAGCAGTTCCTC.

A few counts support this clonotype. One junction end disagrees with the germline gene, perhaps due to a read error. The chain joins TRBV28 to TRBJ2-3; tentatively, D is TRBD2 (6 bases). Germline V lookup: CDR1 MDHEN, CDR2 SYDVKM. The CDR3 is 14 amino acids. Here the CDR3 DNA reads TGTGTCAGCAGCCCGGGACTCAGCACAGATACGCAGTATTTT. Protein product: CVSSPGLSTDTQYF. Variable domain in full (rest from reference TRBV28 and TRBJ2-3): DVKVTQSSRYLVKRTGEKVFLECVQDMDHENMFWYRQDPGLGLRLIYFSYDVKMKEKGDIPEGYSVSREKKERFSLILESASTNQTSMYLCVSSPGLSTDTQYFGPGTRLTVL.

The sample holds many counts of this clonotype. This chain joins TRBV28 and TRBJ2-5, with 7 bases matching TRBD2. The germline gives CDR1 MDHEN, CDR2 SYDVKM. This CDR3 spans 15 amino acids. V gave up 2 bases and J gave up 3 bases; unmatched junction bases: 6. The CDR3 loop is CASSLPRAGKETQYF. The CDR3 DNA reads TGTGCCAGCAGTTTACCTCGAGCGGGGAAAGAGACCCAGTACTTC.

The V call is TRBV7-8, the J call TRBJ2-1, with D perhaps TRBD2 (5 bases). Germline values: CDR1 SGHVS, CDR2 FQNEAQ. The CDR3 extends over 16 amino acids. The V end was cut by 1 base, the J end by 0 bases, with 10 bases between. The CDR3 nucleotides are TGTGCCAGCAGCTTAGGGAAGGCGGGCTCCTACAATGAGCAGTTCTTC. This sequence encodes CASSLGKAGSYNEQFF.

This clonotype was seen repeatedly, ten times or more. Here the CDR3 DNA reads TGTGCCAGCAGTCCAGGGTCGGGGACTGAAAAACTGTTTTTT. It is translated as CASSPGSGTEKLFF. The chain is built from TRBV27 and TRBJ1-4; TRBD1 is a possible D gene (5 bases). The CDR3 totals 14 residues. The V gene's germline CDR1 is MNHEY and CDR2 SMNVEV (reference sequence). Trimming left V 5 bases short and J 7 bases short, with 14 bases between.

The gene calls are TRBV19 and TRBJ2-2; possibly TRBD2 for D (5 bases). The germline V gene encodes CDR1 LNHDA and CDR2 SQIVND (reference sequence). This CDR3 is built from 11 residues. The V gene lost 10 bases and the J gene lost 9 bases, with 12 bases spanning the gap. In nucleotides, the CDR3 is TGTGCCACTAACCCCGGGAGGGAGCTGTTTTTT. Translation gives CATNPGRELFF.